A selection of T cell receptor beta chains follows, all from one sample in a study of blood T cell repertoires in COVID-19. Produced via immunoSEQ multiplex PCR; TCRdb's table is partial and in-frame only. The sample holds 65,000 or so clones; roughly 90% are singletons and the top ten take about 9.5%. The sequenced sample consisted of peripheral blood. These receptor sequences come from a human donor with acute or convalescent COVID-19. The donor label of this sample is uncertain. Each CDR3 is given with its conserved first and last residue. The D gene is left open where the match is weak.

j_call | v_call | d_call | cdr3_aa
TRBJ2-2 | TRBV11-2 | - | CASSLGLSTGELFF
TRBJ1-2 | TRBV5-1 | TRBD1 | CASSISGGVWNGYTF
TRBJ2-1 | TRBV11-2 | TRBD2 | CASTMPRTSGYNEQFF
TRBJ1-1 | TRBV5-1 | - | CASSLTGFAEAFF
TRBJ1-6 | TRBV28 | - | CASSPLQGISPLHF
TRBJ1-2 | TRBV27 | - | CASSHFWGQNGYTF
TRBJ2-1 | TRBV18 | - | CASSLSSYNEQFF
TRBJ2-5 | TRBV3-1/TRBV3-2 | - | CASSQEGRTGWYF
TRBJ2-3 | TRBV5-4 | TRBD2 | CASSLGPSGSVDTQYF
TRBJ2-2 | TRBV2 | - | CASSVENTGELFF
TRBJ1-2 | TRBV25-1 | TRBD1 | CASSRGQDYGYTF
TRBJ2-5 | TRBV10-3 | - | CAISEAAGETQYF
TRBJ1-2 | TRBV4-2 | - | CASSQDQGVGARGYTF
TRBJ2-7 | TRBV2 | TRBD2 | CGTKGGRAISYEQYF
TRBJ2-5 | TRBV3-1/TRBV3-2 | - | CASSHRESQETQYF
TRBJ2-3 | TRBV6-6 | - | CASSYSASGGQYF
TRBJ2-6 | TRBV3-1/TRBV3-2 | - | CASSRGAGNSGANVLTF
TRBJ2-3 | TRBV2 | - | CASKVRDGQWTDTQYF
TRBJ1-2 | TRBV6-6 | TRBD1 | CASSRDRAEGYTF
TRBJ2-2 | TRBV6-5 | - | CASSYSPGQTGELFF
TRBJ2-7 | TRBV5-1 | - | CASSSRTDTNYEQYF
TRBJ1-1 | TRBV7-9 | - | CASSLALNVFRTEAFF
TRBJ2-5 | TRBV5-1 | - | CASSFREFETQYF
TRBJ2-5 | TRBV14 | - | CASSLGFVETVLRGETQYF
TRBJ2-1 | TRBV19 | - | CASNSVLGQDVNEQFF
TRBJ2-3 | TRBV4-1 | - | CASSQDTGAADTQYF
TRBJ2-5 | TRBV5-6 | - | CASSNRAMIQETQYF
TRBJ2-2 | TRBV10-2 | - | CASSAYGDTGELFF
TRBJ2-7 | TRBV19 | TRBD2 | CASSPGTSGTPYEQYF
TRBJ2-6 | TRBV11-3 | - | CASSGRDRLGANVLTF
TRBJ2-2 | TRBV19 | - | CASMRASITGELFF
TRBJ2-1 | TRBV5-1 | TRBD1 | CASSLGDRVYNEQFF
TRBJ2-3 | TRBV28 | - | CASFRDRGDTQYF
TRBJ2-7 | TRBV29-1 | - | CSTLSDEQYF
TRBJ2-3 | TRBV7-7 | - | CASSLGQASDTQYF